The rows below give T cell receptor beta chains drawn from one sample of a study of cytomegalovirus exposure and HLA in healthy donors. The repertoire was sequenced with immunoSEQ multiplex PCR; TCRdb's copy has only in-frame clones and lacks some. The sample carries 150,000 to 190,000 clones, roughly four fifths recorded once. The sequenced sample was PBMCs. The receptors were sampled from a man aged 18 to 35 in good health and CMV-seronegative. CDR3s include the opening cysteine and the closing phenylalanine or tryptophan. A D gene is named only where the DNA matches it firmly. Rows may omit the clone size; those that give it use once, few, many or a size class.

cdr3_aa cdr3_nt j_call v_call clone_size d_call
CASRGERDRDTQYF TGCGCCAGCAGGGGGGAGCGGGACAGGGATACGCAGTATTTT TRBJ2-3 TRBV10-1 - -
CASSAGYENIQYF TGTGCCAGCAGTGCAGGTTACGAAAACATTCAGTACTTC TRBJ2-4 TRBV2 - -
CASSLAGNTEAFF TGCGCCAGCAGCTTGGCAGGGAACACTGAAGCTTTCTTT TRBJ1-1 TRBV5-1 - -
CAISDGTGASETQYF TGTGCCATCAGCGACGGGACAGGGGCGTCAGAGACCCAGTACTTC TRBJ2-5 TRBV10-3 - TRBD1
CASSSLDRSLQETQYF TGTGCCAGCAGTTCCTTGGACAGGAGCTTACAAGAGACCCAGTACTTC TRBJ2-5 TRBV28 - TRBD1
CASSYTAMNTGELFF TGTGCCAGCAGTTACACAGCAATGAACACCGGGGAGCTGTTTTTT TRBJ2-2 TRBV6-6 - -
CASSPPDRAQETQYF TGCGCCAGCAGTCCACCCGACAGGGCCCAAGAGACCCAGTACTTC TRBJ2-5 TRBV10-2 - TRBD1
CASSLAPGNEAFF TGTGCCAGCAGCTTAGCGCCGGGGAATGAAGCTTTCTTT TRBJ1-1 TRBV7-9 - -
CASSPTDREAFF TGTGCCAGCAGCCCCACGGACAGGGAAGCTTTCTTT TRBJ1-1 TRBV14 - TRBD1
CASSPLLAGEGNEQFF TGCGCCAGCAGCCCTCTACTAGCGGGAGAGGGGAATGAGCAGTTCTTC TRBJ2-1 TRBV4-3 - TRBD2
CASRGTEQYF TGTGCCAGCAGGGGCACGGAGCAGTACTTC TRBJ2-7 TRBV7-9 - -
CASSPPGVNTEAFF TGTGCCAGCTCACCACCAGGGGTGAACACTGAAGCTTTCTTT TRBJ1-1 TRBV18 - -
CASSLATTGANTGELFF TGTGCCAGCAGCTTAGCCACGACGGGGGCGAACACCGGGGAGCTGTTTTTT TRBJ2-2 TRBV7-2 - -
CASSLPSTGAEQYF TGTGCCAGCAGCTTACCTTCGACAGGGGCCGAGCAGTACTTC TRBJ2-7 TRBV11-2 - TRBD1
CASSLFSGANVLTF TGCGCCAGCAGTCTCTTCTCTGGGGCCAACGTCCTGACTTTC TRBJ2-6 TRBV4-1 - -
CASSIVSGMYNEQFF TGTGCCAGTAGTATAGTTTCCGGGATGTACAATGAGCAGTTCTTC TRBJ2-1 TRBV19 - -
CASSLGSGTSSVEQYF TGCGCCAGCAGCTTGGGATCCGGGACTAGCTCGGTAGAGCAGTACTTC TRBJ2-7 TRBV5-1 - TRBD2
CASSLSPGTASYNEQFF TGTGCCAGCAGCTTATCCCCCGGGACAGCGAGCTACAATGAGCAGTTCTTC TRBJ2-1 TRBV5-4 - TRBD1
CASSQEREFGTDTQYF TGCGCCAGCAGCCAAGAAAGGGAGTTCGGCACAGATACGCAGTATTTT TRBJ2-3 TRBV4-3 - -
CASTSPSQETQYF TGTGCCAGCACCTCCCCCAGCCAAGAGACCCAGTACTTC TRBJ2-5 TRBV6-6 few -
CASSLAGGWNEQFF TGTGCCAGCAGTTTAGCGGGAGGGTGGAATGAGCAGTTCTTC TRBJ2-1 TRBV27 - TRBD2
CATSRVTGLAGSDTQYF TGTGCCACCAGCAGAGTGACGGGACTAGCGGGATCTGATACGCAGTATTTT TRBJ2-3 TRBV15 - TRBD2
CASASYRLNTGELFF TGTGCCAGCGCCAGCTACAGGCTGAACACCGGGGAGCTGTTTTTT TRBJ2-2 TRBV7-9 - -
CASSPQGDTEAFF TGTGCCAGCAGTCCTCAGGGGGACACTGAAGCTTTCTTT TRBJ1-1 TRBV6-5 - TRBD1
CASSWLPSGGGTGELFF TGTGCCAGCAGCTGGCTCCCTAGCGGGGGTGGAACCGGGGAGCTGTTTTTT TRBJ2-2 TRBV5-5 - TRBD2
CASSYSSRDIYEQYF TGTGCCAGCAGTTACTCATCCCGGGACATCTACGAGCAGTACTTC TRBJ2-7 TRBV6-5 few -
CASSLSRGQETQYF TGTGCCAGCAGTTTGTCGCGGGGACAAGAGACCCAGTACTTC TRBJ2-5 TRBV28 - -
CASSYSVDRVTGELFF TGTGCCAGCAGTTATTCAGTGGACAGGGTAACCGGGGAGCTGTTTTTT TRBJ2-2 TRBV6-5 - TRBD1
CASSYGPSGSQETQYF TGTGCCAGCAGTTACGGGCCTAGCGGGAGCCAAGAGACCCAGTACTTC TRBJ2-5 TRBV6-5 - TRBD2
CASTSGGTGSETQYF TGTGCCAGCACCTCTGGCGGGACAGGGTCAGAGACCCAGTACTTC TRBJ2-5 TRBV28 - TRBD1
CASSWYRSYGYTF TGTGCCAGCAGTTGGTACAGGTCCTATGGCTACACCTTC TRBJ1-2 TRBV6-1 - -
CASSFGAAQETQYF TGTGCCAGCAGCTTCGGAGCGGCTCAAGAGACCCAGTACTTC TRBJ2-5 TRBV7-9 once -
CASSPRGRGTYEQYF TGTGCCAGCAGCCCCCGCGGGCGAGGAACCTACGAGCAGTACTTC TRBJ2-7 TRBV7-9 few -
CATSRRNRGGTYEQYF TGTGCCACCAGCAGGAGGAACCGGGGGGGTACCTACGAGCAGTACTTC TRBJ2-7 TRBV15 few TRBD2
CASSSQGSYEQYF TGCGCCAGCAGCTCACAGGGGTCCTACGAGCAGTACTTC TRBJ2-7 TRBV5-1 - TRBD1
CACDTAGNTIYF TGTGCCTGCGACACGGCTGGAAACACCATATATTTT TRBJ1-3 TRBV30 - -
CASSHTRDRAFITF TGCGCCAGCAGCCATACTCGGGACAGGGCCTTTATCACCTTC TRBJ1-2 TRBV4-3 - TRBD1
CASSQYFRSNEQFF TGTGCCAGCAGCCAGTATTTTCGTTCGAATGAGCAGTTCTTC TRBJ2-1 TRBV6-6 - -
CASGRTYEQYF TGTGCCAGCGGGAGAACCTACGAGCAGTACTTC TRBJ2-7 TRBV7-9 few -
CASSYALWTDTQYF TGTGCCAGCAGTTACGCGCTGTGGACAGATACGCAGTATTTT TRBJ2-3 TRBV6-6 - -
CASNSHGTGVVGEQFF TGTGCCAGCAATTCTCACGGGACAGGGGTCGTGGGTGAGCAGTTCTTC TRBJ2-1 TRBV6-6 - TRBD1
CASSQEYSHNQPQHF TGCGCCAGCAGCCAAGAATACAGCCATAATCAGCCCCAGCATTTT TRBJ1-5 TRBV4-3 once -
CASSERTSRGNEQFF TGTGCCAGCAGTGAAAGGACTAGCCGTGGCAATGAGCAGTTCTTC TRBJ2-1 TRBV2 - TRBD2
CASSSQGAETQYF TGCGCCAGCAGCTCTCAGGGGGCAGAGACCCAGTACTTC TRBJ2-5 TRBV5-1 - TRBD1
CASSLTSGEQFF TGTGCCAGCAGCCTCACTAGCGGAGAGCAGTTCTTC TRBJ2-1 TRBV5-6 - TRBD2
CASSGTGGEQYF TGTGCCAGCAGCGGTACAGGTGGGGAGCAGTACTTC TRBJ2-7 TRBV9 - -
CASSLTGRGGATQYF TGTGCCAGCAGCTTGACGGGAAGAGGCGGTGCGACCCAGTACTTC TRBJ2-5 TRBV5-4 - -
CSVVGLGVNTGELFF TGCAGCGTTGTTGGACTTGGCGTGAACACCGGGGAGCTGTTTTTT TRBJ2-2 TRBV29-1 - -
CASSPDRGYEQYF TGTGCCAGCAGTCCCGACCGCGGGTACGAGCAGTACTTC TRBJ2-7 TRBV27 few -
CASSYGRVSYEQYF TGTGCCAGCAGTTACGGGCGGGTGTCCTACGAGCAGTACTTC TRBJ2-7 TRBV6-5 - -
CASSEGPGSGNQPQHF TGTGCCAGCAGTGAAGGGCCAGGTTCAGGCAATCAGCCCCAGCATTTT TRBJ1-5 TRBV6-1 - -
CASTRTGLNTEAFF TGTGCCAGTACGCGGACAGGGTTGAACACTGAAGCTTTCTTT TRBJ1-1 TRBV19 - TRBD1
CASSFTGTGGYTF TGTGCCAGCAGCTTCACAGGGACGGGTGGCTACACCTTC TRBJ1-2 TRBV7-8 few -